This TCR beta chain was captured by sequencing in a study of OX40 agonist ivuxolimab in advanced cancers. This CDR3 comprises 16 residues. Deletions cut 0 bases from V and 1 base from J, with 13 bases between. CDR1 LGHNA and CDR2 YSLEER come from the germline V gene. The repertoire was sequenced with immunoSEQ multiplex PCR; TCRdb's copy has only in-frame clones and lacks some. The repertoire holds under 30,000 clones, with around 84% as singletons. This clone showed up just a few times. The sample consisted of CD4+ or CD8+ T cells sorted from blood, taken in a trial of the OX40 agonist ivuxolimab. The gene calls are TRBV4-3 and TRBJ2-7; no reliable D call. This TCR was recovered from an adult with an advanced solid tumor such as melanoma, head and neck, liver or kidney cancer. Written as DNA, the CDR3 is TGCGCCAGCAGCCAAGATGTAACTGACGGATCCTACGAGCAGTACTTC. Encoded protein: CASSQDVTDGSYEQYF.